The next 22 T cell receptor beta chains were all read from a single sample in a study of T cell changes during pregnancy in multiple sclerosis. Clones were sequenced by immunoSEQ multiplex PCR, and TCRdb holds only the in-frame ones, with some missing. The profile shows more than 15,000 clones, roughly 84% of them singletons. Material: CD8+ T cells from peripheral blood mononuclear cells, obtained in the third trimester of pregnancy. The receptors stem from a female donor in good health, enrolled as a control in a pregnancy study.

The chain couples TRBV6-1 to TRBJ2-3, with 10 bases that match TRBD2. The V gene's germline CDR1 is MNHNS and CDR2 SASEGT. V lost 2 bases, J lost 4 bases, and 0 bases stayed unmatched. The CDR3 is 14 amino acids. This CDR3 is CASSELAGADTQYF. In DNA form, the CDR3 reads TGTGCCAGCAGTGAACTAGCGGGAGCAGATACGCAGTATTTT.

The V call is TRBV1, the J call TRBJ2-1; the table calls TRBD2, which could not be checked here. TRBV1 is annotated as a pseudogene. The CDR3 is made up of 15 amino acids. The CDR3 spells CTSSLSGTSYNEQFF. For the CDR3, the DNA is TGCACCAGCAGCCTTTCCGGGACTAGCTACAATGAGCAGTTCTTC.

This clone showed up just once. The CDR3 bases are TGTGCCAGCAGCACAGGACAGGGCTTAAACACCGGGGAGCTGTTTTTT. It encodes CASSTGQGLNTGELFF. The rearrangement uses TRBV9 and TRBJ2-2; 8 nucleotides align to TRBD1. V shed 4 bases and J 2 bases; nucleotides not matched to a gene: 7. Germline CDR1 and CDR2: SGDLS and YYNGEE. The CDR3 is 16 residues long.

J is TRBJ1-1 and V is TRBV6-5; 8 bases fit TRBD1. Germline values: CDR1 MNHEY, CDR2 SVGAGI. This CDR3 spans 16 amino acids. V dropped 0 bases and J dropped 3; count of bases not matched to a gene: 6. CDR3 in amino acids: CASSYSTGERDTEAFF. The CDR3 DNA is TGTGCCAGCAGTTACTCGACAGGGGAAAGGGACACTGAAGCTTTCTTT.

J is TRBJ2-2 and V is TRBV19, with D possibly being TRBD2 (6 bases). Trimming removed 4 bases at V and 5 bases at J, with 14 bases between. Germline V gene data show CDR1 as LNHDA and CDR2 as SQIVND (reference sequence). The CDR3 has 15 amino acids. DNA of the CDR3: TGTGCCAGTAGTACGGCGGGGTGGGGAACCGGGGAGCTGTTTTTT. This sequence encodes CASSTAGWGTGELFF.

In its sample, this clone was seen once. The chain uses TRBV5-4 and TRBJ2-3, with 7 bases lining up with TRBD1. Germline assignment: CDR1 SGHNT and CDR2 YYREEE (reference sequence). The CDR3 runs 15 residues. The V gene end was trimmed by 4 bases and the J gene end by 1 base; junction bases not matched to a gene: 6. The CDR3 nucleotides are TGTGCCAGCAGCCCCGGGACAGTACGCACAGATACGCAGTATTTT. Translated: CASSPGTVRTDTQYF.

A few counts support this clone. The V gene is TRBV2, the J gene TRBJ1-1; D gene unclear. The CDR3 runs to 14 residues. V was shortened by 6 bases and J by 2 bases, with 13 bases between the two germline ends. CDR1 is SNHLY and CDR2 is FYNNEI in the germline V gene. As DNA, the CDR3 is TGTGCCAGCAGCCACGCCGGGTCAAACACTGAAGCTTTCTTT. Translation gives CASSHAGSNTEAFF.

The chain has TRBV19 and TRBJ1-2, with D possibly TRBD1 on 5 matching bases. CDR3 length: 15 residues. Germline V lookup: CDR1 LNHDA, CDR2 SQIVND (reference sequence). V shed 5 bases and J shed 0 bases, with 13 bases lying between them. CDR3 bases: TGTGCCAGTAGTGCAGGGTCCCGTGCTAACTATGGCTACACCTTC. It encodes CASSAGSRANYGYTF. The entire variable domain, with the rest obtained from reference TRBV19 and TRBJ1-2, is as follows: DGGITQSPKYLFRKEGQNVTLSCEQNLNHDAMYWYRQDPGQGLRLIYYSQIVNDFQKGDIAEGYSVSREKKESFPLTVTSAQKNPTAFYLCASSAGSRANYGYTFGSGTRLTVV.

V and J are TRBV7-9 and TRBJ1-1; 8 bases agree with TRBD1. V was pared by 5 bases and J by 1 base, with 3 bases of the junction left unmatched. Germline assignment: CDR1 SEHNR and CDR2 FQNEAQ (reference sequence). This CDR3 has 14 residues. CDR3 loop: CASSPQGANTEAFF. The CDR3 nucleotides are TGTGCCAGCAGCCCCCAGGGGGCGAACACTGAAGCTTTCTTT.

This chain links TRBV30 with TRBJ1-4; D call uncertain. From germline, CDR1 is GTSNPN and CDR2 SVGIG (reference sequence). V was pared by 5 bases and J by 8 bases, with 18 bases between. The CDR3 is 14 residues long. The CDR3 DNA is TGTGCCTGGGGGCTTCTAGCGGACGTGGAAAAACTGTTTTTT. As protein: CAWGLLADVEKLFF.

The V gene is TRBV30, the J gene TRBJ1-6; TRBD1 aligns across 7 bases. The CDR3 consists of 15 residues. Germline trimming cut 3 bases from V and 10 bases from J; bases unmatched to any gene: 12. Germline loops: CDR1 GTSNPN, CDR2 SVGIG (reference sequence). The DNA of the CDR3 is TGTGCCTGGAGAGGGCGACAGGGTGCGGGGTCACCCCTCCACTTT. It encodes CAWRGRQGAGSPLHF.

This clone occurred once. The V gene is TRBV2, the J gene TRBJ2-5; 10 nucleotides agree with TRBD2. V trimming: 6 bases; J trimming: 5 bases; junction bases outside the gene matches: 9. This CDR3 spans 15 amino acids. Germline V CDR1 and CDR2: SNHLY, FYNNEI. The CDR3: CASSPPLAGEETQYF. CDR3 coding DNA: TGTGCCAGCAGCCCCCCCCTAGCGGGAGAGGAGACCCAGTACTTC.

This chain joins TRBV2 and TRBJ1-2, with D possibly being TRBD1 (6 bases). This CDR3 has 13 residues. In germline, CDR1 is SNHLY, CDR2 FYNNEI. V was pared by 8 bases and J by 6 bases, with 16 bases between. CDR3 sequence reads: CASPAGVDNGYTF. The CDR3 coding sequence is TGTGCCAGCCCTGCAGGGGTAGACAATGGCTACACCTTC.

This clone was observed a single time. This chain links TRBV29-1 with TRBJ2-7; TRBD1 might be the D (5 bases). CDR3 length: 12 residues. Germline values: CDR1 SQVTM, CDR2 ANQGSEA. Trimming pared 4 bases from V and 3 bases from J, leaving 10 bases between. The CDR3 DNA reads TGCAGCGTTGTTCCCCAGGGCTACGAGCAGTACTTC. Translation: CSVVPQGYEQYF.

The chain employs TRBV13 and TRBJ2-1; 8 positions agree with TRBD2. V lost 5 bases, J lost 8 bases, and 8 bases stayed unmatched. Germline lookup yields CDR1 PRHDT and CDR2 FYEKMQ (reference sequence). The CDR3 length is 14 residues. The CDR3 sequence: CASSIPGAGDEQFF. The CDR3 DNA follows: TGTGCCAGCAGCATTCCCGGAGCGGGGGATGAGCAGTTCTTC. The whole variable domain, filled in from reference TRBV13 and TRBJ2-1, reads AAGVIQSPRHLIKEKRETATLKCYPIPRHDTVYWYQQGPGQDPQFLISFYEKMQSDKGSIPDRFSAQQFSDYHSELNMSSLELGDSALYFCASSIPGAGDEQFFGPGTRLTVL.

The chain couples TRBV7-9 to TRBJ2-3, with D unclear. CDR1 is SEHNR, CDR2 FQNEAQ, per germline (reference sequence). This CDR3 comprises 17 residues. V was shortened by 0 bases and J by 0 bases, with 13 bases between the two germline ends. The CDR3 spells CASSLAPVFTSTDTQYF. CDR3 nucleotide sequence: TGTGCCAGCAGCTTAGCGCCGGTCTTCACTAGCACAGATACGCAGTATTTT.

The chain carries TRBV19 and TRBJ1-2; D is possibly TRBD1 (6 bases). Germline CDR1 and CDR2: LNHDA and SQIVND (reference sequence). V lost 2 bases to trimming and J lost 8 bases, with 12 bases between them. This CDR3 contains 13 residues. CDR3 in amino acids: CASSIWGLQGYTF. CDR3 bases: TGTGCCAGTAGTATATGGGGGCTGCAGGGCTACACCTTC.

On this clone itself: This specimen includes other DNA sequences encoding the same CDR3. The CDR3 sequence is CASSYSRVNEQFF. CDR3 nucleotides: TGTGCCAGCAGTTACTCGAGGGTGAATGAGCAGTTCTTC. The chain recombines TRBV6-5 with TRBJ2-1; D is perhaps TRBD2 (5 bases). The V end was cut by 0 bases, the J end by 7 bases, with 7 bases between. The CDR3 length is 13 residues. Germline loops: CDR1 MNHEY, CDR2 SVGAGI.

This chain connects TRBV11-3 to TRBJ2-1, with TRBD2 identical over 10 bases. V lost 5 bases, J lost 5 bases, and 12 bases stayed unmatched. CDR3 length: 17 amino acids. CDR1 and CDR2 from the germline V gene are SGHNT and YENEEA. Here the CDR3 reads CASSDPGLATTDNEQFF. The CDR3, as DNA: TGTGCCAGCAGCGATCCGGGACTAGCGACGACAGACAATGAGCAGTTCTTC.

This clone was recorded once. The rearrangement uses TRBV5-4 and TRBJ1-1; 7 bases fit TRBD1. The V segment lost 2 bases and the J segment 1 base; nucleotides outside the gene matches: 2. The CDR3 has 14 residues. CDR1 is SGHNT, CDR2 YYREEE, per germline (reference sequence). The CDR3 DNA reads TGTGCCAGCAGCTTCTCAGGGGGGAACACTGAAGCTTTCTTT. It encodes CASSFSGGNTEAFF.

The gene calls are TRBV2 and TRBJ2-7, with 9 bases lining up with TRBD2. The germline gives CDR1 SNHLY, CDR2 FYNNEI. The ends lost 7 bases at V and 3 bases at J; junction bases unmatched: 10. The CDR3 covers 15 residues. DNA for the CDR3: TGTGCCAGCACGGAAGGGCGGGGGGGCTACTACGAGCAGTACTTC. Translating gives CASTEGRGGYYEQYF.

The chain links TRBV5-4 to TRBJ2-1, with 7 positions matching TRBD1. The CDR3 spans 15 residues. Germline CDR1 reads SGHNT; CDR2 reads YYREEE (reference sequence). After removal of 2 bases from V and 2 bases from J, the junction contained 4 bases not matched to a gene. The CDR3 sequence is CASSFTGTAYNEQFF. DNA of the CDR3: TGTGCCAGCAGCTTTACCGGGACAGCCTACAATGAGCAGTTCTTC.